One sample yielded the 28 T cell receptor beta chains listed below, sequenced in a study of regulatory T cells in long-lasting Graves disease. Researchers made TCR beta libraries by using iRepertoire HTBI primers and running Arm-PCR on CDR3 regions. TCRdb called the multiplex PCR reads again in MiXCR, with one record for every CDR3 protein. The sample yields fewer than 450,000 distinct CDR3 sequences, about 15% seen once. Described time point: newly diagnosed GD, antithyroid drugs for less than 3 months. RNA extracted from PBMCs served as the sequencing template. The data were also submitted as part of a second study, on T cells in Graves' hyperthyroidism and ophthalmopathy.

Here the sequenced sample was peripheral blood mononuclear cells (PBMCs), taken at new diagnosis, from a patient treated with antithyroid drugs. All receptors derive from a woman aged 40 to 50 with Graves disease.

In its sample, this clonotype was seen many times. The V gene is TRBV3-1, the J gene TRBJ2-5; TRBD1 agrees at 9 bases. Germline V gives CDR1 LGHDT, CDR2 YNNKEL (reference sequence). The CDR3 has 15 amino acids. V was pared by 1 base and J by 2 bases, with 2 bases of the junction left unmatched. CDR3 coding DNA: TGTGCCAGCAGCCAAGGGACAGGGGCGCAAGAGACCCAGTACTTC. This translates into CASSQGTGAQETQYF.

This clonotype turned up a few times. CDR3 in amino acids: CAISEPGQGAWGANVLTF. The CDR3 region has the DNA TGTGCCATCAGTGAGCCGGGACAGGGGGCATGGGGGGCCAACGTCCTGACTTTC. The chain uses TRBV10-3 and TRBJ2-6; 12 nucleotides match TRBD1. Germline V gene sequence: CDR1 ENHRY, CDR2 SYGVKD. The J segment lost 4 bases and the V segment lost 2 bases, leaving 6 bases of the junction unmatched. This CDR3 is built from 18 residues.

This clonotype occurred many times. This chain links TRBV2 with TRBJ2-7; weak D call: TRBD1 (6 bases). V lost 4 bases to trimming and J lost 3 bases, with 13 bases between them. Germline V gene lookup returns CDR1 SNHLY and CDR2 FYNNEI. The CDR3 sequence is 14 residues long. The CDR3 bases are TGTGCCAGCAGTGCTACAGGGAAGGGCTACGAGCAGTACTTC. It codes for CASSATGKGYEQYF.

This clonotype showed up many times. This chain links TRBV14 with TRBJ2-1; D is unresolved. The V end was cut by 1 base, the J end by 5 bases, with 6 bases between. The germline V gene encodes CDR1 SGHDN and CDR2 FVKESK. The CDR3 has 13 amino acids. CDR3 amino acids: CASSQGNHNEQFF. Written as DNA, the CDR3 is TGTGCCAGCAGCCAAGGAAACCACAATGAGCAGTTCTTC.

This clonotype was counted a few times. CDR3 residues: CASRHMAGESETQYF. CDR3 coding DNA: TGTGCCAGCAGACACATGGCAGGGGAATCGGAGACCCAGTACTTC. This chain links TRBV2 with TRBJ2-1; perhaps TRBD1 as D (6 bases). The J call may be mistaken, given a closer DNA end match to TRBJ2-5. The CDR3 spans 15 residues. Per the germline V gene, CDR1 is SNHLY and CDR2 is FYNNEI.

Turning to this clonotype: One base separates it from a far larger clone, so it is likely a read error. This sequence joins TRBV13 and TRBJ2-1; no reliable D call. V gave up 5 bases and J gave up 10 bases, with 15 bases separating them. Germline CDR1 is PRHDT and CDR2 is FYEKMQ (reference sequence). CDR3 length equals 13 residues. The CDR3 nucleotides read TGTGCCAGCAGCGTGGAGAGCTCCTACGAGCAGTTCTTC. Protein sequence: CASSVESSYEQFF.

The CDR3 spells CATSTGVLARNTGELFF. DNA of the CDR3: TGTGCCACCAGCACAGGGGTGCTAGCGCGGAACACCGGGGAGCTGTTTTTT. This chain connects TRBV15 to TRBJ2-2; D may correspond to TRBD1 or TRBD2 (6 bases each). The CDR3 sequence is 17 residues long. Looked up from germline, CDR1 is LNHNV and CDR2 is YYDKDF (reference sequence). The ends were cut back, 4 bases at V and 1 base at J, with 16 bases in the middle.

This clonotype was detected many times. The rearrangement joins TRBV12-3 or TRBV12-4 to TRBJ1-1; D is unresolved. Trimming took 1 base from V and 4 from J, leaving 7 bases between them. The CDR3 sequence is 13 residues long. CDR3 amino acids: CASSLVESTEAFF. The CDR3 nucleotides read TGTGCCAGCAGTTTAGTCGAATCCACTGAAGCTTTCTTT.

This clonotype was counted at least ten times. The chain carries TRBV20-1 and TRBJ2-3; 7 bases match TRBD2. V dropped 0 bases and J dropped 1; count of bases not matched to a gene: 7. The CDR3 extends over 16 amino acids. Germline CDR1 and CDR2: DFQATT and SNEGSKA (reference sequence). The CDR3 nucleotides are TGCAGTGCTAGAGATTGGCGGGAGCCAGGCACAGATACGCAGTATTTT. As protein: CSARDWREPGTDTQYF.

This clonotype was recorded at least ten times. This chain links TRBV3-1 with TRBJ2-7; tentative D call: TRBD2 (6 bases). Germline V gene sequence: CDR1 LGHDT, CDR2 YNNKEL (reference sequence). The CDR3 has 15 amino acids. V lost 8 bases to trimming and J lost 1 base, with 18 bases between them. CDR3 protein: CASGHPGLESYEQYF. CDR3 DNA: TGTGCCAGCGGTCACCCGGGACTGGAGTCCTACGAGCAGTACTTC.

This chain links TRBV6-2 or TRBV6-3 with TRBJ1-4; no clear D gene. With 4 bases removed from V and 8 bases from J, the gap between germline ends came to 11 bases. The CDR3 consists of 13 residues. Germline V CDR1 and CDR2: MNHEY, SVGEGT. The CDR3 region is CASSSILGEKLFF. The CDR3 nucleotides are TGTGCCAGCAGTTCAATCCTGGGGGAAAAACTGTTTTTT.

This clonotype was seen a handful of times. This chain uses TRBV5-1 with TRBJ2-6; D is possibly TRBD1 (6 bases). With 4 bases removed from V and 1 base from J, the gap between germline ends came to 12 bases. This CDR3 spans 16 amino acids. Germline CDR1 reads SGHRS; CDR2 reads YFSETQ. CDR3 amino acids: CASSRQADSGANVLTF. In DNA, the CDR3 is TGCGCCAGCAGCCGACAGGCTGATTCTGGGGCCAACGTCCTGACTTTC. The variable domain in full, with the rest retrieved from reference TRBV5-1 and TRBJ2-6, is KAGVTQTPRYLIKTRGQQVTLSCSPISGHRSVSWYQQTPGQGLQFLFEYFSETQRNKGNFPGRFSGRQFSNSRSEMNVSTLELGDSALYLCASSRQADSGANVLTFGAGSRLTVL.

The V gene is TRBV5-1, the J gene TRBJ2-1, with D possibly being TRBD1 or TRBD2 (5 bases each). The germline gives CDR1 SGHRS, CDR2 YFSETQ. CDR3 length: 14 amino acids. With 4 bases removed from V and 10 bases from J, the gap between germline ends came to 18 bases. The CDR3 DNA is TGCGCCAGCAGCCGCCGGGACCCTATACGGGAGCAGTTCTTC. This encodes CASSRRDPIREQFF.

This clonotype was counted between two and nine times. This chain joins TRBV5-1 and TRBJ2-3; D unresolved. The CDR3 contains 15 residues. Trimming shortened V by 0 bases and J by 1 base, and 9 bases separated the two germline ends. Germline V gene lookup returns CDR1 SGHRS and CDR2 YFSETQ. The CDR3 protein is CASSLGIAGTDTQYF. The CDR3 DNA reads as TGCGCCAGCAGCTTGGGGATAGCCGGCACAGATACGCAGTATTTT. Complete variable domain (other parts from reference TRBV5-1 and TRBJ2-3): KAGVTQTPRYLIKTRGQQVTLSCSPISGHRSVSWYQQTPGQGLQFLFEYFSETQRNKGNFPGRFSGRQFSNSRSEMNVSTLELGDSALYLCASSLGIAGTDTQYFGPGTRLTVL.

The J gene is TRBJ2-1, the V gene TRBV20-1; 11 bases are shared with TRBD2. The CDR3 is 15 amino acids. The V segment lost 5 bases and the J segment 3 bases; nucleotides outside the gene matches: 6. The germline V gene encodes CDR1 DFQATT and CDR2 SNEGSKA (reference sequence). The CDR3 sequence: CSASELAGDYNEQFF. In DNA, the CDR3 is TGCAGTGCTTCGGAACTAGCGGGGGACTACAATGAGCAGTTCTTC.

This clonotype came up a few times. The chain combines TRBV12-3 or TRBV12-4 with TRBJ2-1; D unclear. The CDR3 runs 15 residues. Deletions cut 5 bases from V and 4 bases from J, with 15 bases between. The chain's CDR3 is CASSQNRAKYNEQFF. CDR3 DNA sequence: TGTGCCAGCAGTCAAAACCGGGCAAAATACAATGAGCAGTTCTTC.

In its sample, this clonotype was seen many times. The chain links TRBV6-1 to TRBJ2-7, with 10 bases aligning to TRBD1. J gave up 4 bases and V 6 bases, and 6 bases lay outside the gene matches. This CDR3 has 14 amino acids. From germline, CDR1 is MNHNS and CDR2 SASEGT. CDR3 sequence: CASSQDRGRYEQYF. The CDR3 nucleotides are TGTGCCAGCAGCCAAGACAGGGGGCGGTACGAGCAGTACTTC.

Many counts were recorded for this clonotype. The rearrangement uses TRBV12-3 or TRBV12-4 and TRBJ1-4; 9 bases match TRBD1. The length of the CDR3 is 13 residues. Unmatched junction bases numbered 5, after V lost 8 bases and J lost 7 bases. In nucleotides, the CDR3 is TGTGCCAGCCAGGACAGGGGAGGTGAAAAACTGTTTTTT. It is translated as CASQDRGGEKLFF.

Ten or more counts support this clonotype. This sequence joins TRBV2 and TRBJ1-1; 8 bases are shared with TRBD1. Trimming took 2 bases from V and 11 from J; bases not matched to a gene: 7. Germline V gene sequence: CDR1 SNHLY, CDR2 FYNNEI. The CDR3 is made up of 13 amino acids. DNA of the CDR3: TGTGCCAGCAGTGAAATTTGGACAGGGAGGGCTTTCTTT. Protein sequence: CASSEIWTGRAFF.

This chain links TRBV5-1 with TRBJ2-6; 9 bases are shared with TRBD2. V shed 5 bases, J shed 0 bases, and the junction held 9 bases outside the gene matches. The CDR3 is made up of 18 amino acids. The V gene's germline CDR1 is SGHRS and CDR2 YFSETQ. CDR3 in DNA: TGCGCCAGCAGTGATGGACTAGCGATAAGCTCTGGGGCCAACGTCCTGACTTTC. Translated: CASSDGLAISSGANVLTF.

This chain links TRBV5-1 with TRBJ2-7, with a possible D match to TRBD1 (5 bases). Germline CDR1 SGHRS, CDR2 YFSETQ. The V and J ends lost 4 bases and 4 bases respectively, with 9 bases between them. This CDR3 comprises 12 residues. The CDR3 is CASSQTGYEQYF. CDR3 sequence (DNA): TGCGCCAGCAGCCAAACAGGATACGAGCAGTACTTC.

This clonotype came up a few times. The chain has TRBV28 and TRBJ2-7; 12 nucleotides align to TRBD2. Trimming cost V 6 bases and J 2 bases; bases outside gene matches: 8. CDR1 is MDHEN, CDR2 SYDVKM, per germline. The CDR3 has 16 residues. In DNA, the CDR3 is TGTGCCAGCAGCGGGGGACTAGCGGGCTCCCCCTACGAGCAGTACTTC. This translates into CASSGGLAGSPYEQYF.

This clonotype was detected ten times or more. The rearrangement uses TRBV6-5 and TRBJ2-6, with a weak D call TRBD2 (5 bases). The CDR3 has 16 amino acids. The V and J ends lost 2 bases and 2 bases respectively, with 10 bases between them. Germline loops: CDR1 MNHEY, CDR2 SVGAGI. As DNA, the CDR3 is TGTGCCAGCAGTTACCCCCGGAGGACTGGGGCCAACGTCCTGACTTTC. Its protein product is CASSYPRRTGANVLTF.

The sample holds many counts of this clonotype. V and J are TRBV13 and TRBJ1-3, with 10 bases aligning to TRBD1. V dropped 5 bases and J dropped 2; count of bases not matched to a gene: 3. Germline V gene lookup returns CDR1 PRHDT and CDR2 FYEKMQ (reference sequence). CDR3 length: 15 residues. CDR3 in amino acids: CASSRGQGAGNTIYF. As DNA, the CDR3 is TGTGCCAGCAGCAGAGGACAGGGGGCTGGAAACACCATATATTTT.

A single count supports this clonotype. Since a much larger clone is just one base distant, this may be a read error. The V and J genes are TRBV28 and TRBJ2-7; maybe TRBD1 (5 bases). The germline V gene encodes CDR1 MDHEN and CDR2 SYDVKM. V was shortened by 5 bases and J by 2 bases, with 10 bases between the two germline ends. This CDR3 is 13 amino acids long. CDR3 bases: TGTGCCAGCAGTGGACATATCCCCTACGAGCAGTACTTC. This codes for CASSGHIPYEQYF.

This clonotype turned up a few times. This chain connects TRBV19 to TRBJ1-1; 9 bases are shared with TRBD1. The CDR3 is 15 residues long. V shed 6 bases and J 1 base; nucleotides not matched to a gene: 6. The germline V gene encodes CDR1 LNHDA and CDR2 SQIVND (reference sequence). The CDR3 sequence: CASRNRGHWNTEAFF. The CDR3 DNA is TGTGCCAGTAGAAACAGGGGGCATTGGAACACTGAAGCTTTCTTT.

Many counts were recorded for this clonotype. The genes are TRBV30 and TRBJ1-5; D remains unclear. Germline CDR1 is GTSNPN and CDR2 is SVGIG (reference sequence). The CDR3 runs 14 residues. Trimming took 0 bases from V and 2 from J, leaving 8 bases between them. The CDR3 sequence: CAWSVPGGNQPQHF. The CDR3 nucleotides read TGTGCCTGGAGTGTACCGGGAGGCAATCAGCCCCAGCATTTT.

This chain joins TRBV29-1 and TRBJ1-2; D not certain. Trimming cost V 4 bases and J 3 bases, with 24 bases left between them. CDR3 length equals 17 residues. Germline V gene sequence: CDR1 SQVTM, CDR2 ANQGSEA. The CDR3 spells CSVAGSARERADYGYTF. The CDR3 nucleotides read TGCAGCGTTGCCGGTTCTGCCCGGGAGAGGGCGGACTATGGCTACACCTTC. Using reference TRBV29-1 and TRBJ1-2 for the parts outside the CDR3, the full variable domain is SAVISQKPSRDICQRGTSLTIQCQVDSQVTMMFWYRQQPGQSLTLIATANQGSEATYESGFVIDKFPISRPNLTFSTLTVSNMSPEDSSIYLCSVAGSARERADYGYTFGSGTRLTVV.